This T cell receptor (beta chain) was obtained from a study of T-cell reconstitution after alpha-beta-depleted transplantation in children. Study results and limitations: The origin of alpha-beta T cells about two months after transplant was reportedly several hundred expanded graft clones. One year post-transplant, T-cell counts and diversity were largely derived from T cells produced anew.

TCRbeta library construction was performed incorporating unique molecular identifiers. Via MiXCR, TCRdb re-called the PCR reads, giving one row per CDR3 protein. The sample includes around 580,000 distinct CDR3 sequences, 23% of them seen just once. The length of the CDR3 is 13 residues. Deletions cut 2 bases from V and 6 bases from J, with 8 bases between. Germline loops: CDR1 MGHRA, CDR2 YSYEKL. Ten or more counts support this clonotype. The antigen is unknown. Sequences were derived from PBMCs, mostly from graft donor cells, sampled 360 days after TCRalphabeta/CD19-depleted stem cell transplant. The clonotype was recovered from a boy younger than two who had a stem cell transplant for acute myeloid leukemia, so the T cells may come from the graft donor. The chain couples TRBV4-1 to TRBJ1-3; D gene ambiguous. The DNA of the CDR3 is TGCGCCAGCAGCCAATATCAACTAAACACCATATATTTT. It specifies CASSQYQLNTIYF.